This record concerns one T cell receptor (beta chain) sequence. The antigen remains undetermined. The data were obtained in a study of cytomegalovirus exposure and HLA in healthy donors. Findings and caveats of the study: A link between a missense DCLRE1C variant and TCR beta V- and J-gene trimming emerged from a later analysis. One later analysis reportedly identified an Asian-associated ancestry cluster that showed fewer N-insertions than the roughly 670-donor mean. In terms of immune exposure information, only CMV serostatus was available.

V gave up 6 bases and J gave up 6 bases; unmatched junction bases: 7. The length of the CDR3 is 14 residues. The germline gives CDR1 SGHVS, CDR2 FNYEAQ. The PCR ran on 60 Vbeta and 13 Jbeta primers. Profiled with immunoSEQ multiplex PCR; TCRdb holds only in-frame clones, not every one. The top ten clones hold 1.4% to 1.5% of a sample with 150,000 to 200,000 clones, approximately 62% of them seen once. This chain links TRBV7-6 with TRBJ2-7; 11 bases align to TRBD2. Input material: PBMCs. The sequence was obtained from a man in his fifties or sixties in good health and CMV-seronegative. The CDR3 sequence is CASRLSGGAGEQYF. CDR3 coding DNA: TGTGCCAGCAGACTTAGCGGGGGGGCAGGCGAGCAGTACTTC. Complete variable domain (other parts from reference TRBV7-6 and TRBJ2-7): GAGVSQSPRYKVTKRGQDVALRCDPISGHVSLYWYRQALGQGPEFLTYFNYEAQQDKSGLPNDRFSAERPEGSISTLTIQRTEQRDSAMYRCASRLSGGAGEQYFGPGTRLTVT.